Below, 30 T cell receptor beta chains from the same sample are listed, as sequenced in a study of cytomegalovirus exposure and HLA in healthy donors (dated by TCRdb to 2017 to 2019). The library was built by means of the immunoSEQ multiplex PCR assay. The multiplex PCR relied on a mix of 60 forward primers for TCR Vbeta segments and 13 reverse primers for TCR Jbeta segments. TCRdb retrieved this table from immuneACCESS and kept in-frame rearrangements only. Not all clones are present; in checked studies, unresolved V genes account for under half, and no reason is known for the remainder. For this sample the table gives 85,000 to 100,000 clones, of which almost 85% were detected only once. Jointly, the top ten make up over 5% of the sample. The sample was PBMCs. The receptors come from a woman in her late teens or twenties in good health and CMV-seropositive.

The chain couples TRBV7-9 to TRBJ2-1, with TRBD2 matching 12 bases. The germline V gene encodes CDR1 SEHNR and CDR2 FQNEAQ (reference sequence). This CDR3 contains 16 residues. Trimming took 5 bases from V and 7 from J; bases not matched to a gene: 9. Written as DNA, the CDR3 is TGTGCCAGCAGCCCCAGGACTAGCGGGACCTGGAATGAGCAGTTCTTC. This encodes CASSPRTSGTWNEQFF.

CDR3 in DNA: TGTGCCAGCAGCTTAACAGGCGGGGCGGACTACGAGCAGTACTTC. This gives the protein CASSLTGGADYEQYF. The genes are TRBV7-3 and TRBJ2-7; tentative D call: TRBD2 (6 bases). The CDR3 totals 15 residues. The V gene lost 0 bases and the J gene lost 3 bases, with 12 bases spanning the gap. Germline V gives CDR1 SGHTA, CDR2 FQGTGA.

The rearrangement joins TRBV6-5 to TRBJ1-1; D might be TRBD1 (5 bases). Germline V gene lookup returns CDR1 MNHEY and CDR2 SVGAGI. Trimming removed 2 bases at V and 7 bases at J, with 11 bases between. This CDR3 has 13 amino acids. CDR3 nucleotides: TGTGCCAGCAGTTACGGGGGGGGAATTGAAGCTTTCTTT. The encoded protein is CASSYGGGIEAFF.

This sequence joins TRBV6-5 and TRBJ1-5; 8 positions match TRBD1. The CDR3 consists of 13 residues. Unmatched junction bases numbered 4, after V lost 9 bases and J lost 3 bases. From germline, CDR1 is MNHEY and CDR2 SVGAGI. DNA of the CDR3: TGTGCCAGTGGACAGGGAAACAATCAGCCCCAGCATTTT. Translated: CASGQGNNQPQHF.

V gene TRBV7-9 combines with J gene TRBJ1-4; D call uncertain. V lost 5 bases and J lost 6, with 25 bases in between. This CDR3 spans 18 amino acids. Germline V gives CDR1 SEHNR, CDR2 FQNEAQ (reference sequence). In DNA, the CDR3 is TGTGCCAGCAGCCCCCGGCCTGGGAGCACGAGCGGGGATGAAAAACTGTTTTTT. Translated, it gives CASSPRPGSTSGDEKLFF.

CDR3 sequence: CASSQGTVGNTEAFF. In nucleotides, the CDR3 is TGTGCCAGCAGCCAGGGGACAGTGGGGAACACTGAAGCTTTCTTT. The chain recombines TRBV27 with TRBJ1-1; 7 bases fit TRBD1. This CDR3 comprises 15 residues. Germline V gene data show CDR1 as MNHEY and CDR2 as SMNVEV (reference sequence). Germline trimming cut 6 bases from V and 1 base from J; bases unmatched to any gene: 8.

The genes are TRBV7-9 and TRBJ1-2; D gene unclear. The CDR3 has 14 amino acids. The V and J ends lost 7 bases and 0 bases respectively, with 12 bases between them. Germline CDR1 and CDR2: SEHNR and FQNEAQ (reference sequence). CDR3 bases: TGTGCCAGCAACCCAAGTCAGGCTAACTATGGCTACACCTTC. This gives the protein CASNPSQANYGYTF.

V is TRBV11-2 and J is TRBJ2-7, with D possibly matching TRBD2 (6 bases). The CDR3 sequence is 15 residues long. CDR1 and CDR2 from the germline V gene are SGHAT and FQNNGV. Trimming stripped 1 base from V and 5 bases from J, with 15 bases between. CDR3 sequence (DNA): TGTGCCAGCAGCTTAGCTGAGACTAGTCGGCACGAGCAGTACTTC. This codes for CASSLAETSRHEQYF.

The rearrangement uses TRBV19 and TRBJ1-5; 11 nucleotides agree with TRBD1. The V and J ends lost 2 bases and 6 bases, in that order; junction bases with no gene match: 6. The CDR3 has 16 residues. Germline-derived CDR1 and CDR2 are LNHDA and SQIVND (reference sequence). The CDR3 sequence is CASSIRDRGEGQPQHF. The CDR3 nucleotides are TGTGCCAGTAGTATAAGGGACAGGGGGGAAGGTCAGCCCCAGCATTTT.

The chain recombines TRBV4-1 with TRBJ1-1; 8 bases agree with TRBD1. V gave up 0 bases and J gave up 5 bases; unmatched junction bases: 5. The CDR3 totals 15 residues. Germline CDR1 is MGHRA and CDR2 is YSYEKL. CDR3 in DNA: TGCGCCAGCAGCCAAGAACTCAGGGGGCGGACTGAAGCTTTCTTT. Translating gives CASSQELRGRTEAFF.

This chain uses TRBV30 with TRBJ1-2, with a possible D match to TRBD1 (6 bases). This CDR3 spans 15 amino acids. Germline V lookup: CDR1 GTSNPN, CDR2 SVGIG (reference sequence). Trimming stripped 3 bases from V and 0 bases from J, with 14 bases between. DNA for the CDR3: TGTGCCTGGAGCGAAAACAGGGTAGCTAACTATGGCTACACCTTC. It specifies CAWSENRVANYGYTF.

The rearrangement uses TRBV28 and TRBJ2-7, with D possibly matching TRBD2 (6 bases). Trimming stripped 7 bases from V and 2 bases from J, with 12 bases between. The CDR3 has 13 amino acids. CDR1 and CDR2 (germline): MDHEN, SYDVKM. CDR3 sequence (DNA): TGTGCCAGCATCGGGACTGGGACCTACGAGCAGTACTTC. Its translation is CASIGTGTYEQYF.

The chain couples TRBV5-1 to TRBJ2-2; TRBD1 agrees at 9 bases. J lost 7 bases, V lost 5 bases, and 12 bases had no gene match. The germline CDR1 and CDR2 sequences are SGHRS and YFSETQ. The CDR3 has 16 amino acids. CDR3 loop: CASRSTGTGPSGELFF. CDR3 sequence (DNA): TGCGCCAGCAGATCAACCGGGACAGGGCCAAGCGGGGAGCTGTTTTTT.

A few counts support this clone. The rearrangement uses TRBV5-1 and TRBJ2-7; maybe TRBD2 (5 bases). Trimming removed 5 bases from V and 1 base from J, with 10 bases in between. The germline V gene has CDR1 SGHRS and CDR2 YFSETQ. The CDR3 has 13 amino acids. CDR3 amino acids: CASSWTLSYEQYF. The CDR3 DNA is TGCGCCAGCAGTTGGACTCTGTCCTACGAGCAGTACTTC.

J is TRBJ1-1 and V is TRBV27; D not certain. From germline, CDR1 is MNHEY and CDR2 SMNVEV (reference sequence). V lost 6 bases and J lost 3, with 14 bases in between. The CDR3 loop spans 14 amino acids. Here the CDR3 reads CASRPLAEYTEAFF. Here the CDR3 DNA reads TGTGCCAGCAGACCATTGGCCGAATACACTGAAGCTTTCTTT.

The chain uses TRBV25-1 and TRBJ1-5; TRBD1 matches 9 bases. Germline V CDR1 and CDR2: MGHDK, SYGVNS. Trimming removed 4 bases from V and 2 bases from J; junction bases left unmatched: 3. There are 15 residues in the CDR3. The CDR3 nucleotides are TGTGCCAGCAGTGGGGGACAGGGTGGCAATCAGCCCCAGCATTTT. Amino acids: CASSGGQGGNQPQHF.

The chain is built from TRBV5-1 and TRBJ2-3, with 9 bases matching TRBD2. The CDR3 has 16 amino acids. V lost 0 bases, J lost 5 bases, and 7 bases stayed unmatched. In germline, CDR1 is SGHRS, CDR2 YFSETQ. CDR3 amino acids: CASSLVLAGAGDTQYF. The CDR3 DNA reads as TGCGCCAGCAGCTTGGTGTTAGCGGGAGCTGGAGATACGCAGTATTTT. The full variable domain, its missing parts supplied by reference TRBV5-1 and TRBJ2-3, is KAGVTQTPRYLIKTRGQQVTLSCSPISGHRSVSWYQQTPGQGLQFLFEYFSETQRNKGNFPGRFSGRQFSNSRSEMNVSTLELGDSALYLCASSLVLAGAGDTQYFGPGTRLTVL.

This clone appeared once. The rearrangement joins TRBV9 to TRBJ2-1; TRBD2 is a possible D gene (6 bases). Germline CDR1 reads SGDLS; CDR2 reads YYNGEE. Trimming stripped 7 bases from V and 12 bases from J, with 23 bases between. This CDR3 has 14 amino acids. CDR3 residues: CASGWGDPTRGQFF. The CDR3 DNA follows: TGTGCCAGCGGCTGGGGGGACCCGACGAGGGGGCAGTTCTTC.

This clone was detected once. The chain links TRBV15 to TRBJ2-2, with D hard to call. V was shortened by 8 bases and J by 8 bases, with 18 bases between the two germline ends. Germline V gene sequence: CDR1 LNHNV, CDR2 YYDKDF (reference sequence). This CDR3 is 14 amino acids long. CDR3 in amino acids: CATVSKITGGELFF. CDR3 sequence (DNA): TGTGCCACCGTCTCGAAGATTACCGGTGGGGAGCTGTTTTTT.

This clone was seen repeatedly, ten times or more. This chain joins TRBV25-1 and TRBJ2-5; 7 bases fit TRBD2. J lost 2 bases, V lost 1 base, and 10 bases had no gene match. The CDR3 runs 17 residues. Germline V gene sequence: CDR1 MGHDK, CDR2 SYGVNS. CDR3 sequence: CASSESLGGGGQETQYF. The DNA for the CDR3 is TGTGCCAGCAGTGAATCGCTAGGCGGGGGAGGACAAGAGACCCAGTACTTC. The variable domain in full, with the rest retrieved from reference TRBV25-1 and TRBJ2-5, is EADIYQTPRYLVIGTGKKITLECSQTMGHDKMYWYQQDPGMELHLIHYSYGVNSTEKGDLSSESTVSRIRTEHFPLTLESARPSHTSQYLCASSESLGGGGQETQYFGPGTRLLVL.

The chain employs TRBV27 and TRBJ2-1; TRBD2 might be the D (5 bases). Trimming pared 10 bases from V and 5 bases from J, leaving 12 bases between. The CDR3 spans 12 residues. From germline, CDR1 is MNHEY and CDR2 SMNVEV (reference sequence). The CDR3 DNA is TGTGCCACGGGGTCCTACCACAATGAGCAGTTCTTC. Amino acids: CATGSYHNEQFF.

This clone showed up just once. Within the sample, other DNA sequences also encode this same CDR3. The gene calls are TRBV5-1 and TRBJ1-2; 9 nucleotides line up with TRBD1. The V and J ends lost 0 bases and 5 bases, in that order; junction bases with no gene match: 2. The germline gives CDR1 SGHRS, CDR2 YFSETQ. The CDR3 is 14 residues long. The DNA of the CDR3 is TGCGCCAGCAGCTTGGGGACAGGGGTTTATGGCTACACCTTC. It yields the protein CASSLGTGVYGYTF.

This chain links TRBV10-3 with TRBJ1-2, with D unclear. Germline loops: CDR1 ENHRY, CDR2 SYGVKD. V was trimmed by 3 bases and J by 1 base, leaving 3 bases between them. The CDR3 consists of 12 residues. The CDR3 DNA is TGTGCCATCAGTGACAGTAACTATGGCTACACCTTC. It yields the protein CAISDSNYGYTF.

The V call is TRBV5-1, the J call TRBJ2-7, with D perhaps matching TRBD2 (5 bases). Deletions cut 1 base from V and 3 bases from J, with 8 bases between. This CDR3 comprises 13 residues. Germline-derived CDR1 and CDR2 are SGHRS and YFSETQ. CDR3 DNA sequence: TGCGCCAGCAGCTTGACGAGGGACTACGAGCAGTACTTC. Amino acids: CASSLTRDYEQYF.

The chain recombines TRBV6-6 with TRBJ2-7; 14 bases are shared with TRBD2. V was clipped by 6 bases and J by 5 bases; unmatched bases: 9. This CDR3 has 16 residues. Germline CDR1 and CDR2: MNHNY and SVGAGI (reference sequence). For the CDR3, the DNA is TGTGCCAGCAGAGGGACTAGCGGGAGTTATTATCACGAGCAGTACTTC. Translated, it gives CASRGTSGSYYHEQYF.

This clone was seen just once. This chain joins TRBV10-3 and TRBJ1-2; D unresolved. V was clipped by 6 bases and J by 0 bases, with 11 bases between them. The CDR3 has 14 amino acids. CDR1 and CDR2 from the germline V gene are ENHRY and SYGVKD. CDR3 protein: CAISAQQTNYGYTF. CDR3 nucleotide sequence: TGTGCCATCAGCGCACAACAAACTAACTATGGCTACACCTTC.

The CDR3 DNA sequence: TGCAGCGTTGAATATCACAATGAGCAGTTCTTC. It specifies CSVEYHNEQFF. The V and J genes are TRBV29-1 and TRBJ2-1; the D is unclear. CDR3 length: 11 residues. Deletions cut 2 bases from V and 5 bases from J, with 4 bases between. The germline V gene has CDR1 SQVTM and CDR2 ANQGSEA.

With respect to this clone: The junction differs from germline at one of its ends, possibly a read error. The genes are TRBV5-1 and TRBJ2-6, with TRBD2 matching over 9 bases. Looked up from germline, CDR1 is SGHRS and CDR2 is YFSETQ. CDR3 length: 14 residues. The CDR3 loop is CASSLASGAKVLTF. DNA of the CDR3: TGCGCCAGCAGCTTAGCTAGCGGGGCCAAGGTCCTGACTTTC.

The genes are TRBV7-9 and TRBJ1-1; no definite D call. The CDR3 is 13 amino acids. The germline CDR1 and CDR2 sequences are SEHNR and FQNEAQ (reference sequence). Trimming cost V 5 bases and J 3 bases, with 10 bases left between them. The DNA of the CDR3 is TGTGCCAGCAGCCAGCGAATATACACTGAAGCTTTCTTT. Translating gives CASSQRIYTEAFF.

V is TRBV19 and J is TRBJ2-5; D is unclear. The CDR3 covers 12 residues. V lost 4 bases to trimming and J lost 5 bases, with 8 bases between them. Germline CDR1 and CDR2: LNHDA and SQIVND (reference sequence). The CDR3 coding sequence is TGTGCCAGTAGTAGACACACGGAGACCCAGTACTTC. As protein: CASSRHTETQYF.